This TCR beta chain came from a study of control samples from healthy donors and cancer patients. The repertoire was sequenced with immunoSEQ multiplex PCR; TCRdb's copy has only in-frame clones and lacks some. The table includes 150,000 to 200,000 clones, 91% detected once. CDR3 length equals 14 residues. Germline values: CDR1 MGHRA, CDR2 YSYEKL. Trimming took 0 bases from V and 5 from J, leaving 10 bases between them. The rearrangement joins TRBV4-1 to TRBJ1-1; the D gene is possibly TRBD1 (6 bases). This TCR was recovered from a woman in her twenties or thirties in good health. The sequenced sample consisted of blood. The CDR3 nucleotides read TGCGCCAGCAGCCAAGATCAGGGGCGGACTGAAGCTTTCTTT. Its protein product is CASSQDQGRTEAFF.